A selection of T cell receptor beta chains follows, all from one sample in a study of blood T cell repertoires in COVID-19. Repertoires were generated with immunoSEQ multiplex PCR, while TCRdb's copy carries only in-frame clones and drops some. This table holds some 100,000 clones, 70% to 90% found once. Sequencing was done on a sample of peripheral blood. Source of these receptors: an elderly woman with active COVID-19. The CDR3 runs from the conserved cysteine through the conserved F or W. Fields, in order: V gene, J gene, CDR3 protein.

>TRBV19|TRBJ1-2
CASTATGLNYGYTF
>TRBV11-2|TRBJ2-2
CATSPPNTGELFF
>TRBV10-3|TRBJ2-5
CAISDPTAQETQYF
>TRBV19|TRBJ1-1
CASSRQEVTEAFF
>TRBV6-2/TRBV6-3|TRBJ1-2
CASSYSGEVGYTF
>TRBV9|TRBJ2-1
CASSVGMPGLAGGSAYNEQFF
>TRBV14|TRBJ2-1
CASSRSGSSYNEQFF
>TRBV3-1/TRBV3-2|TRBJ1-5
CASSQGLPDSNQPQHF
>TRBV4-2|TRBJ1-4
CASSQGDRSNEKLFF
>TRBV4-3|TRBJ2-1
CASSQELAEYNEQFF
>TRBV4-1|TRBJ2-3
CASSQGDGTGADTQYF
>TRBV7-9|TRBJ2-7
CASSESGTSGINAYEQYF
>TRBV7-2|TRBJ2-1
CASSLIPQGAANEQFF
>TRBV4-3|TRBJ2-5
CASSQGVQQGETQYF
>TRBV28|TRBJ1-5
CASRNGVLNQPQHF
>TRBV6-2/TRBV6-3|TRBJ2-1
CASSHGGGSSLIRFF
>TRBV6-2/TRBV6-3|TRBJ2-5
CASSVSGQETQYF
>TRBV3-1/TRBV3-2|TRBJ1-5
CASSYGQGNQPQHF
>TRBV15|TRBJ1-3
CATSREGRLVRYF
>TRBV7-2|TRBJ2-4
CASRAAWDSSVAKNIQYF
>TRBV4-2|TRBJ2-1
CASSHGGGLRTQGQFF
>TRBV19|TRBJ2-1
CASSPLRGTGQYSSSYNEQFF
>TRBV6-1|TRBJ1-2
CASSEAGRLNYGYTF
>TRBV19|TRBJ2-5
CAQYQKPGLAGEGETQYF
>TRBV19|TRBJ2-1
CASSIGTPYNEQFF
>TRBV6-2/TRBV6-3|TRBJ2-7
CASSYTNYEQYF
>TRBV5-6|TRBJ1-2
CASSLVSDRDAYGYTF
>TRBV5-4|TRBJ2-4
CASSLEGVVNIQYF
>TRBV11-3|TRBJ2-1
CASSRRTRIDNEQFF
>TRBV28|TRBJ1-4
CASSSSRATEKLFF
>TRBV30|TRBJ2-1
CAWSVLAGSSYNEQFF
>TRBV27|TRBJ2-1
CASSFRTSGRGNEQFF
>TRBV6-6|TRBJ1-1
CASSLRGLNTEAFF
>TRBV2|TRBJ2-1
CASSQQREGHEQFF
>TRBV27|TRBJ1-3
CASAGVPGNTIYF
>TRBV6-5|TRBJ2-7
CASSRDSTYEQYF
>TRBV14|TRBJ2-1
CASSPDSRGNEQFF
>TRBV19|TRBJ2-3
CASSTLGGVEDTQYF
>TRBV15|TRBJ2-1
CATSRVGGTHNEQFF
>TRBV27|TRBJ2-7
CASSLGGDSYEQYF
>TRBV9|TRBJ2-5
CASSVEPGSGTQYF
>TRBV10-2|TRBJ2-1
CASGAGAYNEQFF
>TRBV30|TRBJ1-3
CAWSIFGRGPGNTIYF
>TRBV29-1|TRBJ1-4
CSVETRDNEKLFF
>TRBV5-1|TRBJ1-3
CASSSGTGPFSGNTIYF
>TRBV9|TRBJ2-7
CASSPRLATYEQYF
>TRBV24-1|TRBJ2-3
CATNGGDPSTDTQYF
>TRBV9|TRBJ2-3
CASTRDEGTQYF
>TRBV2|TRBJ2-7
CATSTSGRNNEQYF
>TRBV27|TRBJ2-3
CASSFGLAGDTQYF
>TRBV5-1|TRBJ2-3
CASSLALAGADTQYF
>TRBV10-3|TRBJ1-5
CAISRDRGNQPQHF
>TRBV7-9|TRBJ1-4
CASSSPGGRREKLFF
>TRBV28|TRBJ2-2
CASSSPGQYTGELFF
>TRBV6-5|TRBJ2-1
CASGRGSRQDNEQFF
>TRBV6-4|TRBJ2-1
CARPKVSGRTRVDEQFF
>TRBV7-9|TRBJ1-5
CASSLSENQPQHF
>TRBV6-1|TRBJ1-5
CASSGGEGRRSNQPQHF
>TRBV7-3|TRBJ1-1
CASSLTGLGSGWYTEAFF